The 22 T cell receptor beta chains presented below share a single source sample, sequenced in a study of blood T cell repertoires in COVID-19. The repertoire was sequenced with immunoSEQ multiplex PCR; TCRdb's copy has only in-frame clones and lacks some. The table lists 45,000 to 60,000 clones, 85% to 95% of them singletons. Specimen: peripheral blood. These receptors all stem from a man over 45 with acute or convalescent COVID-19.

This chain connects TRBV28 to TRBJ2-7, with TRBD1 matching over 8 bases. Germline V gene sequence: CDR1 MDHEN, CDR2 SYDVKM. The ends lost 1 base at V and 3 bases at J; junction bases unmatched: 8. There are 16 residues in the CDR3. CDR3 sequence reads: CASSLFSQGAFYEQYF. As DNA, the CDR3 is TGTGCCAGCAGTTTATTCTCCCAGGGGGCATTCTACGAGCAGTACTTC.

The rearrangement links TRBV5-6 to TRBJ2-5; 9 positions match TRBD2. V lost 2 bases to trimming and J lost 2 bases; unmatched junction nucleotides: 4. Germline CDR1 and CDR2: SGHDT and YYEEEE. The CDR3 has 15 amino acids. This CDR3 reads CASSFERGVQETQYF. The CDR3 DNA is TGTGCCAGCAGCTTCGAGCGGGGGGTTCAAGAGACCCAGTACTTC.

V and J are TRBV7-2 and TRBJ2-2, with TRBD1 identical over 8 bases. V gave up 2 bases and J gave up 5 bases; unmatched junction bases: 16. The germline V gene encodes CDR1 SGHTA and CDR2 FQGNSA. This CDR3 comprises 19 residues. CDR3 DNA sequence: TGTGCCAGCAGCTTAAGGGCTCCCGGACAGGGTTCGGGGACCGGGGAGCTGTTTTTT. This sequence encodes CASSLRAPGQGSGTGELFF.

The genes are TRBV19 and TRBJ1-1, with a possible D match to TRBD1 (6 bases). Germline V lookup: CDR1 LNHDA, CDR2 SQIVND (reference sequence). Trimming left V 0 bases short and J 5 bases short, with 10 bases between. This CDR3 has 14 residues. CDR3 sequence: CASSIDPDRTEAFF. For the CDR3, the DNA is TGTGCCAGTAGTATAGATCCGGACAGAACTGAAGCTTTCTTT.

V usage is TRBV18 and J usage is TRBJ2-3; D perhaps matches TRBD2 (5 bases). CDR3 length: 16 residues. Deletions cut 0 bases from V and 3 bases from J, with 13 bases between. Per germline, CDR1 KGHSH and CDR2 LQKENI. The DNA for the CDR3 is TGTGCCAGCTCACCACCGGCCAGCGGCCGTACAGATACGCAGTATTTT. Its protein product is CASSPPASGRTDTQYF.

The chain couples TRBV5-4 to TRBJ1-2, with D unresolved. V was trimmed by 0 bases and J by 2 bases, leaving 8 bases between them. The CDR3 loop spans 14 amino acids. Looked up from germline, CDR1 is SGHNT and CDR2 is YYREEE (reference sequence). This chain's CDR3 is CASSLGQQNYGYTF. The CDR3 nucleotides are TGTGCCAGCAGCTTGGGACAACAAAACTATGGCTACACCTTC.

The rearrangement links TRBV2 to TRBJ1-2; 10 nucleotides match TRBD1. Looked up from germline, CDR1 is SNHLY and CDR2 is FYNNEI. The CDR3 loop spans 14 amino acids. Unmatched junction bases numbered 8, after V lost 5 bases and J lost 8 bases. The CDR3 DNA sequence: TGTGCCAGCAGTAGGGACAGGGGTAGTGTCGGCTACACCTTC. This sequence encodes CASSRDRGSVGYTF.

The chain combines TRBV4-1 with TRBJ2-7; D call uncertain. The CDR3 runs 13 residues. Looked up from germline, CDR1 is MGHRA and CDR2 is YSYEKL. V was trimmed by 1 base and J by 6 bases, leaving 10 bases between them. The CDR3 here is CASSQGPLSEQYF. Here the CDR3 DNA reads TGCGCCAGCAGCCAAGGTCCCTTGAGCGAGCAGTACTTC.

This rearrangement joins TRBV7-2 to TRBJ2-1, with a possible D match to TRBD1 (6 bases). In germline, CDR1 is SGHTA, CDR2 FQGNSA. The CDR3 is 16 residues long. V lost 5 bases to trimming and J lost 9 bases, with 23 bases between them. CDR3 sequence: CASSLGLFKGDAEQFF. CDR3 DNA sequence: TGTGCCAGCAGCCTGGGTTTGTTTAAGGGGGACGCTGAGCAGTTCTTC.

The rearrangement links TRBV9 to TRBJ2-3; the match to TRBD1 covers 12 bases. V was pared by 3 bases and J by 3 bases, with 2 bases of the junction left unmatched. Germline V gene sequence: CDR1 SGDLS, CDR2 YYNGEE. The length of the CDR3 is 15 residues. This chain's CDR3 is CASSGDRGRTDTQYF. The CDR3 DNA reads TGTGCCAGCAGCGGGGACAGGGGGCGGACAGATACGCAGTATTTT.

This clone appeared once. V usage is TRBV4-2 and J usage is TRBJ1-4; 10 bases line up with TRBD1. CDR3 length equals 17 residues. Germline V gene lookup returns CDR1 LGHNA and CDR2 YNFKEQ. J lost 7 bases, V lost 1 base, and 9 bases had no gene match. CDR3 amino acids: CASSQGQGARVGEKLFF. The CDR3 region has the DNA TGTGCCAGCAGCCAAGGACAGGGGGCACGCGTCGGTGAAAAACTGTTTTTT.

The chain couples TRBV29-1 to TRBJ2-3, with 9 bases identical to TRBD1. The CDR3 is 13 amino acids. The V and J ends lost 6 bases and 3 bases, in that order; junction bases with no gene match: 4. Germline V CDR1 and CDR2: SQVTM, ANQGSEA. CDR3 coding DNA: TGCAGCGTGGGACAGGGCTCAACAGATACGCAGTATTTT. Amino acids: CSVGQGSTDTQYF.

CDR3 sequence (DNA): TGTGCCAGCACGGGAGCACAGTCGAACACTGAAGCTTTCTTT. This translates into CASTGAQSNTEAFF. The chain carries TRBV6-5 and TRBJ1-1; D is unresolved. This CDR3 comprises 14 residues. Trimming shortened V by 7 bases and J by 1 base, and 13 bases separated the two germline ends. The V gene's germline CDR1 is MNHEY and CDR2 SVGAGI.

The V and J genes are TRBV3-1 (or the pseudogene TRBV3-2) and TRBJ2-7; TRBD1 is a possible D gene (6 bases). This CDR3 contains 16 residues. Looked up from germline, CDR1 is LGHDT and CDR2 is YNNKEL (reference sequence). The V gene lost 4 bases and the J gene lost 3 bases, with 19 bases spanning the gap. The CDR3 loop reads CASSPYGERGIYEQYF. In DNA form, the CDR3 reads TGTGCCAGCAGCCCCTACGGGGAGAGGGGGATCTACGAGCAGTACTTC.

V usage is TRBV7-8 and J usage is TRBJ2-5, with 9 bases fitting TRBD2. Germline-derived CDR1 and CDR2 are SGHVS and FQNEAQ. The V and J ends lost 5 bases and 4 bases, in that order; junction bases with no gene match: 11. The CDR3 covers 16 residues. The CDR3 DNA reads as TGTGCCAGCAGCCTCCTAGCGGGATGGCTCCGAGAGACCCAGTACTTC. Its translation is CASSLLAGWLRETQYF.

This sequence joins TRBV10-3 and TRBJ2-5; 7 bases fit TRBD1. Germline values: CDR1 ENHRY, CDR2 SYGVKD. This CDR3 contains 13 residues. J lost 2 bases, V lost 10 bases, and 7 bases had no gene match. The CDR3 region has the DNA TGTGCCACCACCAGACAGGGACAAGAGACCCAGTACTTC. As protein: CATTRQGQETQYF.

This clone has a single count. The chain couples TRBV6-1 to TRBJ2-3, with 12 bases identical to TRBD2. The trim removed 6 bases at V and 1 base at J, leaving 5 bases unmatched. The CDR3 length is 16 residues. Germline V gives CDR1 MNHNS, CDR2 SASEGT. The CDR3 spells CASSETSGGRTDTQYF. CDR3 sequence (DNA): TGTGCCAGCAGCGAAACTAGCGGGGGGCGCACAGATACGCAGTATTTT.

This sequence joins TRBV5-4 and TRBJ2-7, with 9 nucleotides matching TRBD1. From germline, CDR1 is SGHNT and CDR2 YYREEE (reference sequence). With 2 bases clipped from V and 5 bases from J, the junction kept 14 bases outside the gene matches. The CDR3 length is 17 residues. In DNA, the CDR3 is TGTGCCAGCAGCTTTTCCGCCGGGACAGGGATGTCCAACGAGCAGTACTTC. It codes for CASSFSAGTGMSNEQYF.

This chain joins TRBV11-2 and TRBJ1-2, with D possibly TRBD1 on 5 matching bases. This CDR3 has 13 residues. Trimming left V 1 base short and J 5 bases short, with 8 bases between. Germline CDR1 is SGHAT and CDR2 is FQNNGV. CDR3 bases: TGTGCCAGCAGCTTAGTGACAGATTATGGCTACACCTTC. Residues: CASSLVTDYGYTF.

CDR3 in amino acids: CASSKQLPRDRWLGTIYF. The CDR3 region has the DNA TGTGCCAGCAGCAAACAACTGCCCCGGGACAGGTGGTTAGGCACCATATATTTT. J is TRBJ1-3 and V is TRBV11-2, with 8 bases fitting TRBD1. Germline-derived CDR1 and CDR2 are SGHAT and FQNNGV. J gave up 9 bases and V 5 bases, and 21 bases lay outside the gene matches. The CDR3 is made up of 18 amino acids.

The chain carries TRBV30 and TRBJ2-7; D perhaps matches TRBD2 (5 bases). CDR1 GTSNPN and CDR2 SVGIG come from the germline V gene (reference sequence). This CDR3 is built from 14 residues. V was trimmed by 0 bases and J by 2 bases, leaving 11 bases between them. The chain's CDR3 is CAWSVGGGPYEQYF. CDR3 nucleotides: TGTGCCTGGAGTGTAGGAGGAGGTCCCTACGAGCAGTACTTC.

The chain has TRBV6-5 and TRBJ2-7; 7 nucleotides match TRBD1. CDR3 length equals 14 residues. V trimming: 0 bases; J trimming: 12 bases; junction bases outside the gene matches: 11. Germline CDR1 reads MNHEY; CDR2 reads SVGAGI. CDR3: CASSYSGQVSLPYF. The CDR3 DNA reads as TGTGCCAGCAGTTACTCTGGACAGGTATCCCTCCCGTACTTC.